This T cell receptor (beta chain) was identified in a study of blood T cell repertoires in COVID-19. Whole-study context: The origin of the acute and convalescent COVID-19 samples was the United States, Italy and Spain.

In germline, CDR1 is LNHDA, CDR2 SQIVND (reference sequence). The CDR3 extends over 15 amino acids. V was pared by 8 bases and J by 0 bases, with 9 bases of the junction left unmatched. Original data processing: Estimates of nucleated cell counts were drawn from the amplification of reference gene primers. Assay used: immunoSEQ multiplex PCR; TCRdb lists only in-frame clones, some missing. Clonal size and the V and J genes are those of that table, whereas D and trimming came from the DNA. The sample includes 250,000 or so clones, approximately 81% of them seen just once. The sequence was obtained from a man between 60 and 75 years old with acute or convalescent COVID-19. The chain employs TRBV19 and TRBJ2-5, with 7 bases lining up with TRBD2. The specimen was peripheral blood. This CDR3 is CASGPGGAYQETQYF. The CDR3, as DNA: TGTGCCAGTGGGCCGGGGGGAGCGTACCAAGAGACCCAGTACTTC.